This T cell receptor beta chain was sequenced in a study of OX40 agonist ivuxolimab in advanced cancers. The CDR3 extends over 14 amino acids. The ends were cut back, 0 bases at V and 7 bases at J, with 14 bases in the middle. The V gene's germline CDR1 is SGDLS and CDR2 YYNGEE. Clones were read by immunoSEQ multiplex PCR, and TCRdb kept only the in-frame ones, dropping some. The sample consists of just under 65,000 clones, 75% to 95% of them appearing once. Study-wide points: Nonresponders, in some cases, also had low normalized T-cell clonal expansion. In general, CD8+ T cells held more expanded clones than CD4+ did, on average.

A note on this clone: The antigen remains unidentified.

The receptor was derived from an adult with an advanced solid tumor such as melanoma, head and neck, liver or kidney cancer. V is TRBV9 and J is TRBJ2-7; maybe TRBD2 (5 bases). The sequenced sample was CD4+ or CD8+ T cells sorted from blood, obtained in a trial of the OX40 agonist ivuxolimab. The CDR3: CASSVEWREGEQYF. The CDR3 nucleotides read TGTGCCAGCAGCGTAGAGTGGCGTGAGGGAGAGCAGTACTTC. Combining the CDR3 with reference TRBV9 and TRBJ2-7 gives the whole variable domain DSGVTQTPKHLITATGQRVTLRCSPRSGDLSVYWYQQSLDQGLQFLIQYYNGEERAKGNILERFSAQQFPDLHSELNLSSLELGDSALYFCASSVEWREGEQYFGPGTRLTVT.